The following is a T cell receptor (beta chain) sequence with its context. Its antigen is not identified. TCRdb re-derived calls from the RT-PCR reads in MiXCR, one entry per CDR3 protein. This table has about 520,000 distinct CDR3 sequences, 6% to 9% appearing once. The entry originates in a study of response to subunit inactivated influenza vaccine. Study-wide points: New T cells are recruited in small numbers by each seasonal influenza vaccination, according to the authors' suggestion.

The source material was PBMCs from blood, sampled roughly 24 months after vaccination. The sequence came from a man aged 45 to 75 who received an inactivated influenza vaccine.

The CDR3 here is CSAMRVRNNEQFF. The CDR3 nucleotides are TGCAGCGCCATGAGGGTGCGAAACAATGAGCAGTTCTTC. The chain uses TRBV29-1 and TRBJ2-1, with TRBD2 as a possible D gene (5 bases). Trimming took off 7 bases at V and 5 bases at J, with 15 bases between the two ends. CDR1 and CDR2 from the germline V gene are SQVTM and ANQGSEA. This CDR3 contains 13 residues.